The 32 T cell receptor beta chains below were found in one sample sequenced in a study of OX40 agonist ivuxolimab in advanced cancers. Clones were sequenced by immunoSEQ multiplex PCR, and TCRdb holds only the in-frame ones, with some missing. The sample consists of more than 65,000 clones, roughly 84% of them appearing once. Sequenced material: CD4+ or CD8+ T cells sorted from blood, taken in a trial of the OX40 agonist ivuxolimab. These receptors came from an adult with an advanced solid tumor such as melanoma, head and neck, liver or kidney cancer.

The gene calls are TRBV10-3 and TRBJ2-7; D may correspond to TRBD1 or TRBD2 (5 bases each). In germline, CDR1 is ENHRY, CDR2 SYGVKD. V shed 3 bases and J shed 2 bases, with 17 bases lying between them. The CDR3 is 16 residues long. The CDR3 bases are TGTGCCATCAGTGATTACGGGACCCAGGGAGCCTACGAGCAGTACTTC. This translates into CAISDYGTQGAYEQYF.

V and J are TRBV4-1 and TRBJ2-7; D call uncertain. Germline values: CDR1 MGHRA, CDR2 YSYEKL. This CDR3 contains 13 residues. Trimming took 0 bases from V and 8 from J, leaving 11 bases between them. DNA for the CDR3: TGCGCCAGCAGCCAAGACCTGGACGGCCAGCAGTACTTC. Its protein product is CASSQDLDGQQYF.

The V call is TRBV5-5, the J call TRBJ2-7, with D uncertain. Trimming pared 2 bases from V and 1 base from J, leaving 7 bases between. Germline-derived CDR1 and CDR2 are SGHKS and YYEKEE (reference sequence). The CDR3 consists of 13 residues. The CDR3 region is CASSFQSSYEQYF. In DNA form, the CDR3 reads TGTGCCAGCAGCTTCCAGAGTTCCTACGAGCAGTACTTC.

The chain uses TRBV29-1 and TRBJ1-5; no clear D gene. This CDR3 has 12 residues. With 6 bases removed from V and 5 bases from J, the gap between germline ends came to 11 bases. Per germline, CDR1 SQVTM and CDR2 ANQGSEA. CDR3 sequence: CSVATSDQPQHF. The CDR3 DNA is TGCAGCGTAGCTACATCTGATCAGCCCCAGCATTTT.

This sequence joins TRBV28 and TRBJ2-7, with 10 bases identical to TRBD2. There are 16 residues in the CDR3. V trimming: 6 bases; J trimming: 3 bases; junction bases outside the gene matches: 11. The germline V gene encodes CDR1 MDHEN and CDR2 SYDVKM. The CDR3 reads CASSLGLAGVHYEQYF. The DNA for the CDR3 is TGTGCCAGCAGCTTGGGGCTAGCGGGAGTTCACTACGAGCAGTACTTC.

This chain uses TRBV6-5 with TRBJ1-1; a possible D gene is TRBD1 (5 bases). The length of the CDR3 is 13 residues. V was shortened by 8 bases and J by 3 bases, with 13 bases between the two germline ends. Germline V gives CDR1 MNHEY, CDR2 SVGAGI. The CDR3 protein is CASSPGGYTEAFF. CDR3 coding DNA: TGTGCCAGCTCACCGGGGGGTTACACTGAAGCTTTCTTT.

This clone occurred once. The V and J genes are TRBV7-6 and TRBJ2-5; 9 bases align to TRBD1. The DNA end lines up better with TRBJ2-7; the J call may be wrong. Germline V gene sequence: CDR1 SGHVS, CDR2 FNYEAQ. There are 14 residues in the CDR3. The CDR3 protein is CASSSRTGAYEQYF. CDR3 DNA sequence: TGTGCCAGCAGCTCCCGGACAGGGGCCTACGAGCAGTACTTC.

In its sample, this clone was seen once. The V and J genes are TRBV9 and TRBJ2-7; maybe TRBD2 (5 bases). The CDR3 has 13 residues. V was trimmed by 1 base and J by 6 bases, leaving 11 bases between them. The germline V gene has CDR1 SGDLS and CDR2 YYNGEE. The CDR3 protein is CASSVSLAGEQYF. In DNA, the CDR3 is TGTGCCAGCAGCGTAAGTCTAGCCGGCGAGCAGTACTTC.

The sample holds a few counts of this clone. The V and J genes are TRBV21-1 and TRBJ2-7; the table gives TRBD1 as D, unverified against the DNA. TRBV21-1 is an annotated pseudogene. This CDR3 comprises 16 residues. For the CDR3, the DNA is TGTGCCAGCAGCAAAAGCGTGAGGGACAGGGGATACGAGCAGTACTTC. Protein: CASSKSVRDRGYEQYF.

The V call is TRBV4-1, the J call TRBJ1-1; 7 bases line up with TRBD1. The CDR3 extends over 12 amino acids. V shed 4 bases and J 7 bases; nucleotides not matched to a gene: 3. Germline-derived CDR1 and CDR2 are MGHRA and YSYEKL. Here the CDR3 DNA reads TGCGCCAGCAGCCGAGGGGACAGTGAAGCTTTCTTT. Residues: CASSRGDSEAFF.

J is TRBJ1-6 and V is TRBV2; the match to TRBD1 covers 10 bases. V was pared by 1 base and J by 7 bases, with 1 base of the junction left unmatched. The CDR3 runs 15 residues. Germline V gene data show CDR1 as SNHLY and CDR2 as FYNNEI. The CDR3 coding sequence is TGTGCCAGCAGTGAAGTGGGACAGGGGAATTCACCCCTCCACTTT. Translation gives CASSEVGQGNSPLHF.

This sequence joins TRBV6-5 and TRBJ2-7; D is unclear. CDR1 MNHEY and CDR2 SVGAGI come from the germline V gene. The CDR3 runs 13 residues. V lost 0 bases to trimming and J lost 5 bases, with 8 bases between them. The DNA for the CDR3 is TGTGCCAGCAGTTACTCGAAGATAAACGAGCAGTACTTC. Translating it yields CASSYSKINEQYF.

On this clone itself: Other DNA sequences of this sample code for an identical CDR3. V usage is TRBV2 and J usage is TRBJ1-2; D remains unclear. Germline values: CDR1 SNHLY, CDR2 FYNNEI. The CDR3 is 13 residues long. The V end was cut by 4 bases, the J end by 4 bases, with 10 bases between. In nucleotides, the CDR3 is TGTGCCAGCAGTGCCGGACCGCGCTATGGCTACACCTTC. Translation: CASSAGPRYGYTF.

V usage is TRBV19 and J usage is TRBJ2-2; the match to TRBD1 covers 8 bases. The CDR3 loop spans 15 amino acids. The junction had 6 bases not matched to a gene; V was cut back by 5 bases and J by 4 bases. CDR1 LNHDA and CDR2 SQIVND come from the germline V gene (reference sequence). This CDR3 reads CASSVQGAGTGELFF. For the CDR3, the DNA is TGTGCCAGTAGTGTCCAGGGGGCGGGCACCGGGGAGCTGTTTTTT. Filled out from reference TRBV19 and TRBJ2-2, the complete variable domain reads DGGITQSPKYLFRKEGQNVTLSCEQNLNHDAMYWYRQDPGQGLRLIYYSQIVNDFQKGDIAEGYSVSREKKESFPLTVTSAQKNPTAFYLCASSVQGAGTGELFFGEGSRLTVL.

This clone has only a few counts. The chain combines TRBV10-3 with TRBJ1-2, with TRBD1 as a possible D gene (5 bases). CDR1 and CDR2 from the germline V gene are ENHRY and SYGVKD. The CDR3 contains 15 residues. V was trimmed by 0 bases and J by 5 bases, leaving 13 bases between them. CDR3 loop: CAISESGNRIYGYTF. The CDR3 nucleotides read TGTGCCATCAGTGAGTCTGGAAACAGGATTTATGGCTACACCTTC.

V is TRBV27 and J is TRBJ1-5, with no clear D. V lost 6 bases and J 2 bases, leaving 17 bases between the germline ends. The CDR3 runs 16 residues. Looked up from germline, CDR1 is MNHEY and CDR2 is SMNVEV (reference sequence). This CDR3 is CASSRLHGEGNQPQHF. The DNA for the CDR3 is TGTGCCAGCAGCCGACTCCATGGGGAGGGCAATCAGCCCCAGCATTTT.

This chain connects TRBV28 to TRBJ1-2; D is uncertain. Trimming took off 6 bases at V and 8 bases at J, with 13 bases between the two ends. This CDR3 has 12 residues. In germline, CDR1 is MDHEN, CDR2 SYDVKM. The CDR3 spells CASRTLPWGYTF. The CDR3 DNA reads TGTGCCAGCAGAACTCTACCCTGGGGCTACACCTTC.

V and J are TRBV19 and TRBJ2-1; 8 bases agree with TRBD2. CDR1 and CDR2 from the germline V gene are LNHDA and SQIVND (reference sequence). There are 13 residues in the CDR3. V dropped 7 bases and J dropped 6; count of bases not matched to a gene: 5. The CDR3 nucleotides are TGTGCCAGTACCCCCGGGGGGGTCAATGAGCAGTTCTTC. It specifies CASTPGGVNEQFF.

The chain is built from TRBV11-1 and TRBJ2-1, with 12 positions matching TRBD1. The CDR3 extends over 16 amino acids. J gave up 6 bases and V 5 bases, and 8 bases lay outside the gene matches. CDR1 and CDR2 from the germline V gene are SGHAT and FQDESV (reference sequence). CDR3 amino acids: CASSPPGQGAGNEQFF. The CDR3 nucleotides read TGTGCCAGCAGCCCGCCGGGACAGGGGGCGGGCAATGAGCAGTTCTTC.

The chain combines TRBV19 with TRBJ2-4; D could derive from TRBD1 or TRBD2 (5 bases each). V was clipped by 2 bases and J by 2 bases, with 16 bases between them. Germline CDR1 is LNHDA and CDR2 is SQIVND (reference sequence). CDR3 length equals 17 residues. The CDR3 loop is CASSIQGVSGPKNIQYF. The CDR3 DNA is TGTGCCAGTAGTATACAAGGTGTGTCGGGACCCAAAAACATTCAGTACTTC.

The chain uses TRBV15 and TRBJ2-6; 7 nucleotides line up with TRBD1. The CDR3 sequence is 17 residues long. Trimming removed 1 base from V and 3 bases from J; junction bases left unmatched: 6. The germline V gene encodes CDR1 LNHNV and CDR2 YYDKDF (reference sequence). CDR3 protein: CATSRAPTGVGANVLTF. DNA of the CDR3: TGTGCCACCAGCAGAGCACCAACAGGGGTTGGGGCCAACGTCCTGACTTTC.

There are a few counts of this clone. The chain carries TRBV7-9 and TRBJ1-5; D is ambiguous. The CDR3 extends over 14 amino acids. Germline V lookup: CDR1 SEHNR, CDR2 FQNEAQ (reference sequence). Between the trimmed V and J ends, which lost 1 base and 1 base, there was a span of 5 bases. The CDR3 region is CASSLGESNQPQHF. In DNA, the CDR3 is TGTGCCAGCAGCTTAGGAGAGAGCAATCAGCCCCAGCATTTT. The full variable domain, its missing parts supplied by reference TRBV7-9 and TRBJ1-5, is DTGVSQNPRHKITKRGQNVTFRCDPISEHNRLYWYRQTLGQGPEFLTYFQNEAQLEKSRLLSDRFSAERPKGSFSTLEIQRTEQGDSAMYLCASSLGESNQPQHFGDGTRLSIL.

The chain couples TRBV7-2 to TRBJ1-2; perhaps TRBD1 as D (6 bases). Germline V CDR1 and CDR2: SGHTA, FQGNSA. Trimming stripped 2 bases from V and 3 bases from J, with 7 bases between. CDR3 length: 13 amino acids. DNA for the CDR3: TGTGCCAGCAGCTTATCAGGGGACTATGGCTACACCTTC. Translation: CASSLSGDYGYTF.

The genes are TRBV10-3 and TRBJ2-2, with 10 bases identical to TRBD2. The CDR3 contains 14 residues. The germline gives CDR1 ENHRY, CDR2 SYGVKD. V trimming: 7 bases; J trimming: 5 bases; junction bases outside the gene matches: 4. The CDR3 coding sequence is TGTGCCATCAAAGGGACTAGCGAGACCGGGGAGCTGTTTTTT. It encodes CAIKGTSETGELFF.

The CDR3 nucleotides read TGTGCCAGCAGCCCTCGGACTAACCAAGAGACCCAGTACTTC. Its protein is CASSPRTNQETQYF. This sequence joins TRBV9 and TRBJ2-5; D is possibly TRBD2 (6 bases). CDR3 size: 14 residues. Germline V gene sequence: CDR1 SGDLS, CDR2 YYNGEE. Trimming left V 4 bases short and J 0 bases short, with 10 bases between.

The chain is built from TRBV11-3 and TRBJ2-4; D perhaps matches TRBD1 (6 bases). With 5 bases removed from V and 4 bases from J, the gap between germline ends came to 15 bases. CDR1 and CDR2 from the germline V gene are SGHNT and YENEEA. The CDR3 has 15 amino acids. The CDR3 loop reads CASSPGAGTKNIQYF. The CDR3 region has the DNA TGTGCCAGCAGCCCAGGGGCGGGCACTAAAAACATTCAGTACTTC. Looking up the rest from reference TRBV11-3 and TRBJ2-4 gives the full variable domain: EAGVVQSPRYKIIEKKQPVAFWCNPISGHNTLYWYLQNLGQGPELLIRYENEEAVDDSQLPKDRFSAERLKGVDSTLKIQPAELGDSAVYLCASSPGAGTKNIQYFGAGTRLSVL.

This chain connects TRBV5-1 to TRBJ2-2; possibly TRBD1 for D (6 bases). Germline assignment: CDR1 SGHRS and CDR2 YFSETQ. The V gene lost 0 bases and the J gene lost 6 bases, with 6 bases spanning the gap. This CDR3 has 13 amino acids. The DNA of the CDR3 is TGCGCCAGCAGCTTGGAGGGGGCCGGGGAGCTGTTTTTT. Amino acid sequence: CASSLEGAGELFF. Supplemented by reference TRBV5-1 and TRBJ2-2, the full variable domain reads KAGVTQTPRYLIKTRGQQVTLSCSPISGHRSVSWYQQTPGQGLQFLFEYFSETQRNKGNFPGRFSGRQFSNSRSEMNVSTLELGDSALYLCASSLEGAGELFFGEGSRLTVL.

The rearrangement uses TRBV30 and TRBJ2-7; the D gene is possibly TRBD1 (7 bases). The CDR3 is made up of 13 amino acids. CDR1 is GTSNPN, CDR2 SVGIG, per germline (reference sequence). The CDR3 is CARQGGSSYEQYF. The CDR3 DNA reads as TGTGCTCGACAGGGAGGAAGCTCCTACGAGCAGTACTTC.

CDR3 nucleotide sequence: TGCGCCAGCAGCTTGGGGACAGGGAGCTATGGCTACACCTTC. Protein product: CASSLGTGSYGYTF. The V gene is TRBV5-1, the J gene TRBJ1-2; TRBD1 agrees at 8 bases. The CDR3 covers 14 residues. CDR1 SGHRS and CDR2 YFSETQ come from the germline V gene. V trimming: 0 bases; J trimming: 4 bases; junction bases outside the gene matches: 2.

V gene TRBV11-3 combines with J gene TRBJ2-1, with 11 bases aligning to TRBD2. Germline CDR1 reads SGHNT; CDR2 reads YENEEA. V lost 4 bases and J lost 6; bases outside the gene matches: 2. The CDR3 totals 14 residues. CDR3: CASSYSGGANEQFF. As DNA, the CDR3 is TGTGCCAGCAGCTATAGCGGGGGGGCCAATGAGCAGTTCTTC.

The chain employs TRBV6-5 and TRBJ1-1, with D possibly being TRBD1 (6 bases). The V end lost 5 bases, the J end lost 5 bases, and 18 bases lay between the germline ends. Germline loops: CDR1 MNHEY, CDR2 SVGAGI. This CDR3 has 15 amino acids. The CDR3 DNA sequence: TGTGCCAGCAGTACGCCCGGGGGGCAAGGTACTGAAGCTTTCTTT. Translation: CASSTPGGQGTEAFF.

This clone came up once. The chain is built from TRBV25-1 and TRBJ1-4; weak D call: TRBD1 (6 bases). This CDR3 comprises 15 residues. V was clipped by 3 bases and J by 7 bases, with 15 bases between them. Germline lookup yields CDR1 MGHDK and CDR2 SYGVNS. CDR3 region: CASSETRGGVEKLFF. CDR3 in DNA: TGTGCCAGCAGTGAGACCAGGGGTGGGGTTGAAAAACTGTTTTTT.